The source of this TCR beta chain is a study of post-analysis software for immune sequencing data. The TCR beta cDNA libraries contained unique molecular identifiers. TCRdb fed the PCR reads into MiXCR, producing one record per CDR3 protein. Of hundreds of thousands of distinct CDR3 sequences listed, 55% to 60% are singletons. Material: blood. This clonotype was obtained from a girl aged 2 to 10 with multiple sclerosis.

For the CDR3, the DNA is TGCAGTGCTAGAGATAGCCTCGTCTCCTACAATGAGCAGTTCTTC. Residues: CSARDSLVSYNEQFF. The chain combines TRBV20-1 with TRBJ2-1; no firm D call. The V end lost 0 bases, the J end lost 0 bases, and 9 bases lay between the germline ends. The germline V gene has CDR1 DFQATT and CDR2 SNEGSKA (reference sequence). The length of the CDR3 is 15 residues.